The rows below give T cell receptor beta chains drawn from one sample of a study of T-cell memory formation after mild COVID-19. TCRdb re-called the 5' RACE reads with MiXCR, one entry per CDR3 protein. The sample lists over 300,000 distinct CDR3 sequences, 20% occurring once. The sequenced material came from PBMCs or a T cell subset sorted from them (not recorded which). These receptor sequences come from a man in his late teens or twenties who had mild COVID-19 (a few samples of this study predate the infection). Cell type and time point are not known. Both conserved end residues are part of each CDR3. D genes are given only for firm matches. Some rows mark clone size as missing; the rest say once, few, many or name a class of expanded clone.

CDR3: CASSLDAAYEQYF
DNA: TGTGCCAGCAGCTTGGACGCCGCCTACGAGCAGTACTTC
size: few
J: TRBJ2-7
V: TRBV5-4
D: .

CDR3: CASSQALVDTQYF
DNA: TGTGCCAGCAGCCAGGCGCTCGTGGATACGCAGTATTTT
size: few
J: TRBJ2-3
V: TRBV7-8
D: .

CDR3: CASSLGDGYFYGYTF
DNA: TGTGCCAGCAGCCTTGGGGACGGCTACTTCTATGGCTACACCTTC
size: many
J: TRBJ1-2
V: TRBV3-1
D: .

CDR3: CASSIRTGYSTDTQYF
DNA: TGTGCCAGCAGCATCAGGACAGGGTATAGCACAGATACGCAGTATTTT
size: .
J: TRBJ2-3
V: TRBV6-5
D: TRBD1

CDR3: CASSLAISVSREQYF
DNA: TGTGCCAGCAGCTTAGCGATTTCCGTTAGCAGGGAGCAGTATTTT
size: .
J: TRBJ2-3
V: TRBV7-9
D: .

CDR3: CASGLGGFSYNEQFF
DNA: TGTGCCAGTGGTCTGGGGGGATTCTCCTACAATGAGCAGTTCTTC
size: few
J: TRBJ2-1
V: TRBV9
D: .

CDR3: CSARKTAYRETQYF
DNA: TGCAGTGCTAGAAAGACAGCGTATAGGGAGACCCAGTACTTC
size: few
J: TRBJ2-5
V: TRBV20-1
D: .

CDR3: CASSQVGRNQPQHF
DNA: TGTGCCAGCAGCCAAGTAGGGAGGAATCAGCCCCAGCATTTT
size: .
J: TRBJ1-5
V: TRBV4-2
D: .

CDR3: CASSLDAAGAFGNTIYF
DNA: TGCGCCAGCAGCTTGGACGCCGCGGGCGCATTCGGAAACACCATATATTTT
size: many
J: TRBJ1-3
V: TRBV5-1
D: .

CDR3: CASNPPDTDTQYF
DNA: TGCGCCAGCAACCCCCCCGACACAGATACACAGTATTTT
size: .
J: TRBJ2-3
V: TRBV10-2
D: .

CDR3: CASSPYAGELFF
DNA: TGTGCCAGCAGCCCCTACGCCGGGGAGCTGTTTTTT
size: few
J: TRBJ2-2
V: TRBV7-3
D: .

CDR3: CASSQDGSFNTGELFF
DNA: TGCGCCAGCAGCCAAGACGGGTCCTTCAACACCGGGGAGCTGTTTTTT
size: few
J: TRBJ2-2
V: TRBV4-3
D: .

CDR3: CASSISIGGSFWQFF
DNA: TGCGCCAGCAGCATATCTATCGGGGGATCCTTTTGGCAGTTCTTC
size: .
J: TRBJ2-1
V: TRBV5-1
D: .

CDR3: CASSLSGGADEQFF
DNA: TGTGCCAGCAGCTTAAGCGGGGGGGCCGATGAGCAGTTCTTC
size: .
J: TRBJ2-1
V: TRBV7-2
D: TRBD2

CDR3: CASSSVGLAGEETQYF
DNA: TGCGCCAGCAGCTCGGTAGGACTAGCGGGGGAAGAGACCCAGTACTTC
size: .
J: TRBJ2-5
V: TRBV5-1
D: TRBD2

CDR3: CSAPIGTGYGYTF
DNA: TGCAGTGCTCCTATCGGGACAGGGTATGGCTACACCTTC
size: .
J: TRBJ1-2
V: TRBV20-1
D: TRBD1

CDR3: CASSVDTDTQYF
DNA: TGTGCCAGCAGTGTAGACACAGATACGCAGTATTTT
size: few
J: TRBJ2-3
V: TRBV6-2/TRBV6-3
D: .

CDR3: CASSYSPIDRVSGYTF
DNA: TGTGCCAGCAGTTACTCCCCCATCGACAGGGTTTCTGGCTACACCTTC
size: many
J: TRBJ1-2
V: TRBV6-2/TRBV6-3
D: TRBD1

CDR3: CASSIGRASNQPQHF
DNA: TGTGCCAGTAGTATCGGCAGGGCGAGCAATCAGCCCCAGCATTTT
size: .
J: TRBJ1-5
V: TRBV19
D: .

CDR3: CASRNVRGNTIYF
DNA: TGTGCCAGCAGAAATGTTCGGGGAAACACCATATATTTT
size: .
J: TRBJ1-3
V: TRBV11-2
D: .

CDR3: CASTRGGGAQETQYF
DNA: TGTGCCAGCACGAGGGGCGGGGGGGCACAGGAGACCCAGTACTTC
size: .
J: TRBJ2-5
V: TRBV6-2/TRBV6-3
D: TRBD2

CDR3: CSARVEDLSYGYTF
DNA: TGCAGTGCTAGAGTTGAAGACCTTAGCTATGGCTACACCTTC
size: many
J: TRBJ1-2
V: TRBV20-1
D: .

CDR3: CAISDILDPGELFF
DNA: TGTGCCATCAGTGATATTCTGGATCCCGGGGAGCTGTTTTTT
size: many
J: TRBJ2-2
V: TRBV10-3
D: .

CDR3: CATSRDRRGGADTQYF
DNA: TGTGCCACCAGCAGAGATCGGAGGGGGGGCGCAGATACGCAGTATTTT
size: .
J: TRBJ2-3
V: TRBV15
D: .